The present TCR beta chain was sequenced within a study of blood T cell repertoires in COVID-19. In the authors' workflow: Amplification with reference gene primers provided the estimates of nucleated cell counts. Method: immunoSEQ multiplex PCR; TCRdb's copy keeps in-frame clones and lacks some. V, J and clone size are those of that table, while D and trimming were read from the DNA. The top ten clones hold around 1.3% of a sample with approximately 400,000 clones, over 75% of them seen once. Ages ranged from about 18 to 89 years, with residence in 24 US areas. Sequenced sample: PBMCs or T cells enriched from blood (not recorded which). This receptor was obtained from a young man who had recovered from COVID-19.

CDR3 sequence reads: CASGLSVNEQFF. CDR3 nucleotides: TGTGCTAGTGGTCTGTCGGTGAATGAGCAGTTCTTC. V usage is TRBV12-5 and J usage is TRBJ2-1; D is uncertain. This CDR3 region has 12 residues. The V gene's germline CDR1 is LGHNT and CDR2 FRNRAP. Between the trimmed V and J ends, which lost 5 bases and 7 bases, there was a span of 9 bases.